This T cell receptor beta chain was captured in a study of OX40 agonist ivuxolimab in advanced cancers. In the study overall: The costimulatory receptor OX40 (CD134) was targeted by ivuxolimab, a fully human IgG2 agonistic monoclonal antibody. Intravenous ivuxolimab was administered to patients every 2 weeks at six dose levels: 0.01, 0.1, 0.3, 1.5, 3 and 10 mg/kg. In the dose-escalation cohort, more than 75% of patients were male, and the mean age was approximately 60 years, with a range of about 23 to 90. Prior anti-PD-1, anti-PD-L1 or anti-CTLA-4 therapy was permitted, and checkpoint inhibitors had been received by more than 35% of dose-escalation patients. Of the approximately 53 patients in dose escalation, about 20 had hepatocellular carcinoma, roughly 15 had melanoma, 9 had renal cell carcinoma and 9 had head and neck cancer. The point of sequencing TCRbeta in the periphery was to test whether ivuxolimab changed TCR sequence diversity and drove clonal T-cell expansion. Three dose-escalation patients achieved partial responses, one with hepatocellular carcinoma and two with cutaneous melanoma. The paper reports the monotherapy dose-escalation portion (N ≈ 50 patients) of the phase I ivuxolimab trial. Study-wide conclusions, independent of this receptor: After ivuxolimab, CD8+ T cells had more expanded clones than CD4+ T cells on average. Antigen specificity was not determined for the clonally expanded peripheral T cells. In partial responders in the 0.1-3.0 mg/kg groups, normalized peripheral clonal expansion was found to be among the lowest, especially among CD8+ T cells. Low levels of normalized T-cell clonal expansion were also seen in some patients who did not respond. At doses from 0.1 to 3.0 mg/kg, clonal expansion was seen in both CD4+ and CD8+ blood T cells between baseline and week 6.

Remarks on this clone: No cognate antigen has been identified for it. It has no much larger one-base neighbor in the sample; base qualities were not kept.

Genomic DNA was extracted from sorted cells for sequencing of the TCRbeta CDR3 region. The immunoSEQ Assay was used for sequencing of TCRbeta CDR3 regions. TCRdb obtained this table from immuneACCESS and retained in-frame rearrangements with V and J assigned. These tables miss some clones; where compared with another copy, unresolved V genes account for less than half of the shortfall, and the remainder is unexplained. Recorded for this sample are about 46,000 clones; roughly nine tenths of them occurred a single time. Roughly 5% of the sample lies in the top ten. Relative to germline, V is missing 4 bases and J is missing 6 bases, with 4 bases of the junction outside any gene match. The CDR3 sequence holds 13 residues, the cysteine and phenylalanine included. Just CDR3 DNA is preserved here, 39 bases in frame from base 1. According to the germline V gene (reference sequence), CDR1 reads SEHNR and CDR2 reads FQNEAQ.

The trial excluded patients who had a history of autoimmune disease or were on systemic immunosuppression. Peripheral blood for TCR sequencing was collected from all dose cohorts at baseline, on cycle 4 day 1, and on cycle 7 day 1. The samples were drawn from a first-in-human, open-label, multicenter phase I dose-escalation trial of ivuxolimab. Adults with locally advanced or metastatic head and neck squamous cell, hepatocellular, melanoma or renal cell carcinoma were enrolled in the trial. Before TCR sequencing, CD4+ T cells and CD8+ T cells from peripheral blood were sorted into separate populations.

The sequence links TRBV7-9 to TRBJ2-7, and TRBD1 matches 9 of the central bases. Sequenced material: CD4+ or CD8+ T cells sorted from blood, taken in a trial of the OX40 agonist ivuxolimab. This TCR derives from an adult with an advanced solid tumor such as melanoma, head and neck, liver or kidney cancer. The CDR3 region: CASSYGTGSEQYF. The DNA sequence follows: TGTGCCAGCAGCTACGGGACAGGGTCCGAGCAGTACTTC.